This T cell receptor (beta chain) was observed in a study of T cell responses to AZD1222 COVID-19 vaccine. Study outcomes and limitations: White British ancestry dominated among donors, who included more females, and clonal diversity was possibly underestimated.

Some clones are missing from TCRdb's copy, which holds only in-frame ones; the method was immunoSEQ multiplex PCR. This table has 65,000 to 90,000 clones, about 90% appearing once. This clone appeared once. Its antigen is undetermined. Doses given second, at about 4 or about 12 weeks, were pooled. The CDR3 loop spans 21 amino acids. V is TRBV12-2 and J is TRBJ2-2; the table's D call of TRBD1 was not tested on the DNA. TRBV12-2 is assigned pseudogene status. Source: peripheral blood, taken 28 days after the second AZD1222 dose. The source of this sequence is an adult who received the AZD1222 COVID-19 vaccine. The DNA for the CDR3 is TGTGCAAGTCGCTTCCCCAAAAGAGGACAGTTCGGTACATTTTGGGCCGGGGAGCTGTTTTTT. Translating gives CASRFPKRGQFGTFWAGELFF.